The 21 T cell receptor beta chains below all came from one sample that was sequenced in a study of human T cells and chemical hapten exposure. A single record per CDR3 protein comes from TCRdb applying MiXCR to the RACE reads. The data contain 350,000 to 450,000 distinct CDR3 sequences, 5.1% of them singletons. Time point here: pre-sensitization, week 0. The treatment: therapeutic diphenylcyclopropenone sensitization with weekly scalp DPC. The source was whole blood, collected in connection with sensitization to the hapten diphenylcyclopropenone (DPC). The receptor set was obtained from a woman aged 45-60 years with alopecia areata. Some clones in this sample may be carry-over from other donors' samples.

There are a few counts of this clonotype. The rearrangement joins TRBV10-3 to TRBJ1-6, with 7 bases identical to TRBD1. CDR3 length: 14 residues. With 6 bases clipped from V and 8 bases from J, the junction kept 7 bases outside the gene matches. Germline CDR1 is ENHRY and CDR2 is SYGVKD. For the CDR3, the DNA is TGTGCCATCAGGGGAGGACAGGCTGATTCACCCCTCCACTTT. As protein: CAIRGGQADSPLHF.

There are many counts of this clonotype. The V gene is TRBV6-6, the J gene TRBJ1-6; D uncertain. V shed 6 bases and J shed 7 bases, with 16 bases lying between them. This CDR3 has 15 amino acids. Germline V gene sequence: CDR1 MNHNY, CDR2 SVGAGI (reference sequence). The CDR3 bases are TGTGCCAGCAGCCCGTCAAGGGTCGGCAATTCACCCCTCCACTTT. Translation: CASSPSRVGNSPLHF.

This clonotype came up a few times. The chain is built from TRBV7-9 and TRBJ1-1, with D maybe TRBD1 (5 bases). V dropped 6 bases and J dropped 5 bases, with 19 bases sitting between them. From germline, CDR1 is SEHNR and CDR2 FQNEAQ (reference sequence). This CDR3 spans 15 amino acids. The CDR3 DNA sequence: TGTGCCAGCAGGCCAGCGACAAACTGGGGGACTGAAGCTTTCTTT. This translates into CASRPATNWGTEAFF.

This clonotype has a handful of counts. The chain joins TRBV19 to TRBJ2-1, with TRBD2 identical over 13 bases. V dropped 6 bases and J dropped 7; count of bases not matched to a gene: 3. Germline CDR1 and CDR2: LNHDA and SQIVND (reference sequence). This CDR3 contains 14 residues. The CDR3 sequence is CASRLAGGKNEQFF. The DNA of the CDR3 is TGTGCCAGTAGACTAGCGGGAGGGAAGAATGAGCAGTTCTTC.

The CDR3 reads CASSPPDRTAEAFF. The CDR3 DNA is TGTGCCAGCTCACCACCTGATAGAACCGCTGAAGCTTTCTTT. The chain is built from TRBV18 and TRBJ1-1; D is unresolved. This CDR3 is 14 amino acids long. Per germline, CDR1 KGHSH and CDR2 LQKENI. Deletions cut 0 bases from V and 6 bases from J, with 11 bases between.

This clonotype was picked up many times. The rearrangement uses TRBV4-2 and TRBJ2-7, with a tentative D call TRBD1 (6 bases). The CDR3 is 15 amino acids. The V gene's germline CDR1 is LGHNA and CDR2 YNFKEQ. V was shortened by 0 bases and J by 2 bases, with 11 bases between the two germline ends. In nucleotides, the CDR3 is TGTGCCAGCAGCCAAGATAAAACAGGGCCCTACGAGCAGTACTTC. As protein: CASSQDKTGPYEQYF.

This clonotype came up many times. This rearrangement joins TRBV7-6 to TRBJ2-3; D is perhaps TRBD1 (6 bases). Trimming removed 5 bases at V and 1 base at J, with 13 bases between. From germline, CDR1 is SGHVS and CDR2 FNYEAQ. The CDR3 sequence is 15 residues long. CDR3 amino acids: CASSHKGVGTDTQYF. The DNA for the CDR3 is TGTGCCAGCAGCCATAAGGGGGTGGGCACAGATACGCAGTATTTT.

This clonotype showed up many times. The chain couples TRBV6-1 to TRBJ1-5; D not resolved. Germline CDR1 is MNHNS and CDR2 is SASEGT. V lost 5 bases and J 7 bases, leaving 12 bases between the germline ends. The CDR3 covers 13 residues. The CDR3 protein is CASSPTKGQPQHF. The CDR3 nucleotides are TGTGCCAGCAGTCCGACGAAGGGCCAGCCCCAGCATTTT.

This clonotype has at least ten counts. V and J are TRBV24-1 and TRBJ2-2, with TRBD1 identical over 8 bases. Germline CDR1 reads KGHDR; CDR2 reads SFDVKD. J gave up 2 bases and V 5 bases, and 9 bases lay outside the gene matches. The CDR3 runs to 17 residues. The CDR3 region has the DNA TGTGCCACCAGTGCGCTGGACAGGGCCCTCAACACCGGGGAGCTGTTTTTT. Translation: CATSALDRALNTGELFF.

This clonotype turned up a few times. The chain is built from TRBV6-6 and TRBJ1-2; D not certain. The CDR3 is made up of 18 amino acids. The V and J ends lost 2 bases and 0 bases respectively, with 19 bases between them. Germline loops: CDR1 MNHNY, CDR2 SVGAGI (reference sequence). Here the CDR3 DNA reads TGTGCCAGCAGTTACGGCAGCGGGTTACTTGATCCTAACTATGGCTACACCTTC. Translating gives CASSYGSGLLDPNYGYTF.

DNA of the CDR3: TGTGCCAGCAGTGGGAACCCGAGGGCTAACACAGATACGCAGTATTTT. This gives the protein CASSGNPRANTDTQYF. J is TRBJ2-3 and V is TRBV2, with D possibly TRBD2 on 5 matching bases. The germline gives CDR1 SNHLY, CDR2 FYNNEI. The V end lost 4 bases, the J end lost 2 bases, and 16 bases lay between the germline ends. The CDR3 consists of 16 residues.

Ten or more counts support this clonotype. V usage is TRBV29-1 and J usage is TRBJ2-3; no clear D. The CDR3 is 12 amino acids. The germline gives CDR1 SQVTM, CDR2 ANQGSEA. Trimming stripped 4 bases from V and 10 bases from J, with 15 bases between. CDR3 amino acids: CSVGGPQIPQYF. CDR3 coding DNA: TGCAGCGTTGGTGGACCTCAGATACCGCAGTATTTT.

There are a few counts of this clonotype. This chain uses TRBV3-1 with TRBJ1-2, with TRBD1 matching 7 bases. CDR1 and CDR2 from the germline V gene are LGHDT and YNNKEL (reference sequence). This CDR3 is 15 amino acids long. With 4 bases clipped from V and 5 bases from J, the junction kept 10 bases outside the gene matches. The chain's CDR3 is CASSPSPRGLYGYTF. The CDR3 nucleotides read TGTGCCAGCAGCCCATCGCCGAGGGGGCTATATGGCTACACCTTC.

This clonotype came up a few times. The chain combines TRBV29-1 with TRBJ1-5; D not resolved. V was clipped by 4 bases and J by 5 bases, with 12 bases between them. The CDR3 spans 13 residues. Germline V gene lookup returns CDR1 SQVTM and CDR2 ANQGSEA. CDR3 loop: CSVAVGRDQPQHF. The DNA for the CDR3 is TGCAGCGTTGCAGTAGGGAGGGATCAGCCCCAGCATTTT. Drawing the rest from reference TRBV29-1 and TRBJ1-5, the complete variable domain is SAVISQKPSRDICQRGTSLTIQCQVDSQVTMMFWYRQQPGQSLTLIATANQGSEATYESGFVIDKFPISRPNLTFSTLTVSNMSPEDSSIYLCSVAVGRDQPQHFGDGTRLSIL.

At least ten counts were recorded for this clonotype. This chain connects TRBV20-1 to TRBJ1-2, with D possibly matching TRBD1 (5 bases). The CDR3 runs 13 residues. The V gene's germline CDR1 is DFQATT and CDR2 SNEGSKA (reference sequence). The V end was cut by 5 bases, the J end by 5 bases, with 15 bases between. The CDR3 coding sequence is TGCAGTGCTGGCCCGGGGGGAGCTTATGGCTACACCTTC. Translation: CSAGPGGAYGYTF.

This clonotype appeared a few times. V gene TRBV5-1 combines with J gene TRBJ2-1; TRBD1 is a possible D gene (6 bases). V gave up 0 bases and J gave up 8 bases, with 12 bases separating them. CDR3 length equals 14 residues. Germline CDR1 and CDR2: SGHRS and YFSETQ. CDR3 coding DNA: TGCGCCAGCAGCTTGGAACAGGGTATCGATGAGCAGTTCTTC. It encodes CASSLEQGIDEQFF.

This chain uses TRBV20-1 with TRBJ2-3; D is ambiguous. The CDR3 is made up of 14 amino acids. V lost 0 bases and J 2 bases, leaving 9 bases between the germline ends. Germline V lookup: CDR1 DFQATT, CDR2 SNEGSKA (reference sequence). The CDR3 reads CSARDTGPTDTQYF. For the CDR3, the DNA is TGCAGTGCTAGAGATACCGGCCCCACAGATACGCAGTATTTT.

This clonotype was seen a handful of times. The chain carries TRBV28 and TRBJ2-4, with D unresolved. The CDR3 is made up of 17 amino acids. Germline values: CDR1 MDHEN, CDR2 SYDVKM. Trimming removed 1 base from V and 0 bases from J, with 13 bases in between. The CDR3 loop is CASSLSFTDLAKNIQYF. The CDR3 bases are TGTGCCAGCAGTTTATCTTTCACAGACTTAGCCAAAAACATTCAGTACTTC.

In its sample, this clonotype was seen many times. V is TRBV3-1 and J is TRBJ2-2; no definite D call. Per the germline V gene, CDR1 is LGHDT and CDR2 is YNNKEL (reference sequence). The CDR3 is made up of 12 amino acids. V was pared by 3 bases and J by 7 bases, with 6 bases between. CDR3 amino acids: CASSQGSGELFF. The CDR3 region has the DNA TGTGCCAGCAGCCAGGGAAGCGGGGAGCTGTTTTTT.

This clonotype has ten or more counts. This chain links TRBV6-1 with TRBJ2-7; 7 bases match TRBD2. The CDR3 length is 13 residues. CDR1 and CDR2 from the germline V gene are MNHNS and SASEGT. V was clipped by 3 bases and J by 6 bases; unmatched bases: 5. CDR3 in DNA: TGTGCCAGCAGTGATGTTCCGGGGGGCGAGCAGTACTTC. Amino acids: CASSDVPGGEQYF.

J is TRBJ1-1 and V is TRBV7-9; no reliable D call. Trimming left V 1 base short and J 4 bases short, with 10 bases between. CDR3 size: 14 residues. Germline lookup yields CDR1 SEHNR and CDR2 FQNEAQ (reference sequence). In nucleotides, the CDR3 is TGTGCCAGCAGCTTAGGGGGTATGCCCACTGAAGCTTTCTTT. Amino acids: CASSLGGMPTEAFF.